This TCR beta chain came from a study of siplizumab effects on memory and regulatory T cells. V dropped 7 bases and J dropped 0 bases, with 9 bases sitting between them. There are 13 residues in the CDR3. The germline V gene encodes CDR1 ENHRY and CDR2 SYGVKD. Remarks on this clone: As yet, its antigen is unknown.

Study-wide results and limits: In the presence of siplizumab, alloreactive sequences traceable to unstimulated CD4+ memory cells were significantly reduced.

Sequencing was performed with immunoSEQ multiplex PCR; in TCRdb, only in-frame clones are kept and a portion is missing. The table includes about 110,000 clones, about 91% detected once. The specimen was Tregs sorted from blood. V is TRBV10-3 and J is TRBJ1-1, with D uncertain. This TCR was recovered from a human donor in good health. CDR3 DNA sequence: TGTGCCATCACCTACTCTGTGAACACTGAAGCTTTCTTT. Translated: CAITYSVNTEAFF.